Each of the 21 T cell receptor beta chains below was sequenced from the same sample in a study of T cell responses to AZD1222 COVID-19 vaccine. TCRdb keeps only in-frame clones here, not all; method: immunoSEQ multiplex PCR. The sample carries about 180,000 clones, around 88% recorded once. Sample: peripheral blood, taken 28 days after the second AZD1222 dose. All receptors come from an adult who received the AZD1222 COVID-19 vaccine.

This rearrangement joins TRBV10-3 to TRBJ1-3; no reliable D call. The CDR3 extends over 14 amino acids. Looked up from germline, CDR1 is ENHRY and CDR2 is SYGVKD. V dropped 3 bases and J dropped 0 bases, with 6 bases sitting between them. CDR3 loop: CAISEEISGNTIYF. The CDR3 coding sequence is TGTGCCATCAGTGAAGAGATCTCTGGAAACACCATATATTTT.

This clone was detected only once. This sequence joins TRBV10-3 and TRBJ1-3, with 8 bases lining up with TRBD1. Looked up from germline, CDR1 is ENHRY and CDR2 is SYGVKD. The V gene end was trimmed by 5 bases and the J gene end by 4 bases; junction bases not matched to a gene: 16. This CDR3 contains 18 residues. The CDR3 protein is CAISNPGQGSFSGNTIYF. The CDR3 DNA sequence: TGTGCCATCAGTAATCCTGGACAGGGCTCATTCTCGGGAAACACCATATATTTT.

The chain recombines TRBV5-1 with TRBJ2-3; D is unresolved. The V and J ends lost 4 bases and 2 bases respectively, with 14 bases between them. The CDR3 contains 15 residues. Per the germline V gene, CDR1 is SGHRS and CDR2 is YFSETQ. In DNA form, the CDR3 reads TGCGCCAGCAGCATCCAAACACCGGACACAGATACGCAGTATTTT. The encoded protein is CASSIQTPDTDTQYF.

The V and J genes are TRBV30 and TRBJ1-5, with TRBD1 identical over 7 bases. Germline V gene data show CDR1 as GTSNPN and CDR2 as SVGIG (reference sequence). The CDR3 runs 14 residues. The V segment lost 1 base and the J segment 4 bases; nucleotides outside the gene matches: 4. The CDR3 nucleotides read TGTGCCTGGAGTGCGACAGGGTTGAATCAGCCCCAGCATTTT. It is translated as CAWSATGLNQPQHF.

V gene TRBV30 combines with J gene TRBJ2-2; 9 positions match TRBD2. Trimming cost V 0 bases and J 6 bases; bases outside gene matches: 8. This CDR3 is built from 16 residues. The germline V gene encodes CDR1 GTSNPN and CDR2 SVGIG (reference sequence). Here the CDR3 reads CAWSVTGTSIPGELFF. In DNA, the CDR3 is TGTGCCTGGAGTGTAACTGGGACTAGCATCCCCGGGGAGCTGTTTTTT.

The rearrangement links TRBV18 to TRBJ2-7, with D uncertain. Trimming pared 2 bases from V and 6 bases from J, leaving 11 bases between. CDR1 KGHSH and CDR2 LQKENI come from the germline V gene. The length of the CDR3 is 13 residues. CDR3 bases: TGTGCCAGCTCACCAAGGTCGGTGAGCGAGCAGTACTTC. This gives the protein CASSPRSVSEQYF.

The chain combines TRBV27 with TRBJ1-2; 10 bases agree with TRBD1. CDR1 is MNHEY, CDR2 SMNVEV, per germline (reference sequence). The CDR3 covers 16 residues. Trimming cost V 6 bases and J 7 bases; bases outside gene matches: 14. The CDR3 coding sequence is TGTGCCAGCAGAGACCCCGGGACAGGGGATGGATTTGGCTACACCTTC. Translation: CASRDPGTGDGFGYTF.

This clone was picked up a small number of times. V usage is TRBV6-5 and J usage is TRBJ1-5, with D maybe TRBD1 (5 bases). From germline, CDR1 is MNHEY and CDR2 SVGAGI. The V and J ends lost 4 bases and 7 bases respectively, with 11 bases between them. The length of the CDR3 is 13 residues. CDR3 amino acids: CASSLYPGQPQHF. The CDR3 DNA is TGTGCCAGCAGTTTATACCCAGGGCAGCCCCAGCATTTT.

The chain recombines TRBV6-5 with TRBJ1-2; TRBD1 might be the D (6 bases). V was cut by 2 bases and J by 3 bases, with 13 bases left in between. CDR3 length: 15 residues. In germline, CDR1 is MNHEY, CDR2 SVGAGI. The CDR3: CASSYRMSGDYGYTF. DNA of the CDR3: TGTGCCAGCAGTTACCGTATGTCAGGGGACTATGGCTACACCTTC.

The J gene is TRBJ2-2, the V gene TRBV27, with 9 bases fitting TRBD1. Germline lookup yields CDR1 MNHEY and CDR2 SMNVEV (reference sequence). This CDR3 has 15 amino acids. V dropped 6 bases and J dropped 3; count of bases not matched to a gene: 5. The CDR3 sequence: CASRPDRGDTGELFF. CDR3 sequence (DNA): TGTGCCAGCAGGCCAGACAGGGGGGACACCGGGGAGCTGTTTTTT.

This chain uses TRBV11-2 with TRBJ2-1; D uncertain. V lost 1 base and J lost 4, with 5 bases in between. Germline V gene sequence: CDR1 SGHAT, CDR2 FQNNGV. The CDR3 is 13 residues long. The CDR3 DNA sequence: TGTGCCAGCAGCTTAGGAAGTTACAATGAGCAGTTCTTC. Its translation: CASSLGSYNEQFF.

The DNA for the CDR3 is TGTGCCAGCAGCTTAGCGGGGCTAGCGGGGGGTCGCACCTACAATGAGCAGTTCTTC. Translated: CASSLAGLAGGRTYNEQFF. The chain is built from TRBV7-2 and TRBJ2-1; TRBD2 matches 11 bases. This CDR3 region has 19 residues. Losses at the gene ends were 0 bases for V and 2 bases for J; bases not matched to a gene: 9. Germline assignment: CDR1 SGHTA and CDR2 FQGNSA.

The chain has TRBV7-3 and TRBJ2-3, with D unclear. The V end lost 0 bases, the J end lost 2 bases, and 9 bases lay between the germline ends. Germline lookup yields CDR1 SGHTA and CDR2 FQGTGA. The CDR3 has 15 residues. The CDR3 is CASSLTVSVTDTQYF. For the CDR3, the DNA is TGTGCCAGCAGCTTAACAGTTTCGGTCACAGATACGCAGTATTTT.

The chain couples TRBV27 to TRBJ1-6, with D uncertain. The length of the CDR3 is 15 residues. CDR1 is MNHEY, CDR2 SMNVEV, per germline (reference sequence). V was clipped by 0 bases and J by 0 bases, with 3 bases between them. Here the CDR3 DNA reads TGTGCCAGCAGTTTATCGGGCTCCTATAATTCACCCCTCCACTTT. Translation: CASSLSGSYNSPLHF.

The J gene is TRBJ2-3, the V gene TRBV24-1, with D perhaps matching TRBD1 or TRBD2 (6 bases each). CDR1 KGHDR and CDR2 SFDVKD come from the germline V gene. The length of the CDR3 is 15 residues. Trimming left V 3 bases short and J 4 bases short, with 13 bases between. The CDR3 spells CATSDPTGRSDTQYF. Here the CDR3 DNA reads TGTGCCACCAGTGATCCAACAGGGAGGTCAGATACGCAGTATTTT.

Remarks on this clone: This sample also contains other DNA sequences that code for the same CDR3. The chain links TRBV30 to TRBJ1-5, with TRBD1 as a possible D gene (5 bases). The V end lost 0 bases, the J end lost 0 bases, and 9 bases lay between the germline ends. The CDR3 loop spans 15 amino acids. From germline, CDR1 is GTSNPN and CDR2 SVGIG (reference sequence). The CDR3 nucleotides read TGTGCCTGGAGTGTCGGGGCATATAGCAATCAGCCCCAGCATTTT. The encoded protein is CAWSVGAYSNQPQHF.

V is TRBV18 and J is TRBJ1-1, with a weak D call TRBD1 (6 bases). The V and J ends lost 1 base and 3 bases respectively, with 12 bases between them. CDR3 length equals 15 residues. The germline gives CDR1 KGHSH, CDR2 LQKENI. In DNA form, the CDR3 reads TGTGCCAGCTCACCACGGGGGGCCGAGGACACTGAAGCTTTCTTT. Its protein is CASSPRGAEDTEAFF. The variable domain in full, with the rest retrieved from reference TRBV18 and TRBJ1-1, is NAGVMQNPRHLVRRRGQEARLRCSPMKGHSHVYWYRQLPEEGLKFMVYLQKENIIDESGMPKERFSAEFPKEGPSILRIQQVVRGDSAAYFCASSPRGAEDTEAFFGQGTRLTVV.

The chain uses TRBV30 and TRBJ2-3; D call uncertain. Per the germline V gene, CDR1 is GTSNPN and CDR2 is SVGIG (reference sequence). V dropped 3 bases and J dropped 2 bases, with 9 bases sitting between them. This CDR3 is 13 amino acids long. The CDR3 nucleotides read TGTGCCTGGAGCCGACTCCTCACAGATACGCAGTATTTT. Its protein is CAWSRLLTDTQYF.

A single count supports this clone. CDR3 in amino acids: CASSLAPGQGVKNIQYF. CDR3 in DNA: TGTGCCAGCAGCTTAGCTCCCGGACAGGGAGTCAAAAACATTCAGTACTTC. J is TRBJ2-4 and V is TRBV7-8, with 8 bases identical to TRBD1. From germline, CDR1 is SGHVS and CDR2 FQNEAQ. The CDR3 length is 17 residues. J was trimmed by 3 bases and V by 0 bases; bases with no gene match: 7.

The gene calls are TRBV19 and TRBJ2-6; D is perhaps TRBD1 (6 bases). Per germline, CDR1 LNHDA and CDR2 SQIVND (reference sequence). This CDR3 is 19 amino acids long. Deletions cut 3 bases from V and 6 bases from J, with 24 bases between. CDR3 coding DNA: TGTGCCAGTAGTATCCCCCCCGGCAGGGGACCCTCGGAGGCCAACGTCCTGACTTTC. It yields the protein CASSIPPGRGPSEANVLTF.

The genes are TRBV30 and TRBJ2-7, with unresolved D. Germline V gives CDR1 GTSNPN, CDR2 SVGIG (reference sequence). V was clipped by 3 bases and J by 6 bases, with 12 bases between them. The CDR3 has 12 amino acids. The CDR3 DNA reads TGTGCCTGGAGAGGACCCCTTCGCGAGCAGTACTTC. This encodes CAWRGPLREQYF.